This TCR beta chain was documented in a study of T cells after yellow fever vaccination. Study outcomes and limitations: Booster samples showed a return of most primary-vaccination clones (around 96% CD4, over 70% CD8). A small share of clonotypes appeared in both CD4 and CD8 compartments. Sorted repertoires could include abundant contaminating clonotypes from bulk cells.

Many counts were recorded for this clonotype. Its matching antigen is unknown. The CDR3 totals 17 residues. V gave up 1 base and J gave up 0 bases, with 13 bases separating them. Germline lookup yields CDR1 SEHNR and CDR2 FQNEAQ (reference sequence). TCR cDNA, made by 5'RACE template switching, carried an added universal primer site and UMIs. One entry per CDR3 protein, called by TCRdb with MiXCR from the 5' RACE reads. The table has approximately 300,000 distinct CDR3 sequences, roughly a tenth seen once. The chain has TRBV7-9 and TRBJ1-5; D may be TRBD1 (5 bases). This specimen was CD4+ T cells sorted from PBMCs, taken 45 days after the yellow fever booster vaccination. The receptor's source is a young man who received the YFV17D yellow fever vaccine. For the CDR3, the DNA is TGTGCCAGCAGCTTAGGTGGAGACAGCTATAGCAATCAGCCCCAGCATTTT. The encoded protein is CASSLGGDSYSNQPQHF.